The 29 T cell receptor beta chains in this list originate from one sample, sequenced in a study of blood T cell repertoires in COVID-19. TCRdb keeps only in-frame clones here, not all; method: immunoSEQ multiplex PCR. The data contain about 180,000 clones, over 80% of them singletons. Sequenced sample: peripheral blood. All receptors derive from a woman in her forties with COVID-19, enrolled during active disease.

This clone was observed a few times. The chain joins TRBV6-2 or TRBV6-3 to TRBJ2-7; 9 bases agree with TRBD1. V lost 6 bases and J lost 4; bases outside the gene matches: 10. Germline CDR1 is MNHEY and CDR2 is SVGEGT. This CDR3 spans 15 amino acids. The CDR3 sequence is CASSDVGQGRYEQYF. In DNA form, the CDR3 reads TGTGCCAGCAGCGACGTGGGACAGGGTAGGTACGAGCAGTACTTC.

The CDR3 spells CASSSGSDIAGIYEQYF. CDR3 nucleotide sequence: TGTGCCAGCAGTTCAGGGTCCGATATAGCGGGAATCTACGAGCAGTACTTC. V is TRBV28 and J is TRBJ2-7; 8 bases align to TRBD2. The V gene's germline CDR1 is MDHEN and CDR2 SYDVKM. This CDR3 is built from 17 residues. V lost 4 bases, J lost 3 bases, and 14 bases stayed unmatched.

This chain links TRBV28 with TRBJ1-1; D is ambiguous. The CDR3 spans 13 residues. Per the germline V gene, CDR1 is MDHEN and CDR2 is SYDVKM. Trimming left V 3 bases short and J 3 bases short, with 8 bases between. CDR3 coding DNA: TGTGCCAGCAGTTTCCCCCCCGACACTGAAGCTTTCTTT. It codes for CASSFPPDTEAFF. Variable domain in full (rest from reference TRBV28 and TRBJ1-1): DVKVTQSSRYLVKRTGEKVFLECVQDMDHENMFWYRQDPGLGLRLIYFSYDVKMKEKGDIPEGYSVSREKKERFSLILESASTNQTSMYLCASSFPPDTEAFFGQGTRLTVV.

This chain uses TRBV10-1 with TRBJ2-1; the match to TRBD2 covers 8 bases. The CDR3 is made up of 16 amino acids. Germline V gives CDR1 WNHNN, CDR2 SYGVQD (reference sequence). Unmatched junction bases numbered 7, after V lost 1 base and J lost 5 bases. The chain's CDR3 is CASSELLAGQDNEQFF. The CDR3 DNA sequence: TGCGCCAGCAGTGAGTTGCTAGCGGGCCAAGACAATGAGCAGTTCTTC.

This chain links TRBV9 with TRBJ1-1, with a tentative D call TRBD1 (5 bases). From germline, CDR1 is SGDLS and CDR2 YYNGEE. The V end was cut by 3 bases, the J end by 6 bases, with 6 bases between. The CDR3 totals 11 residues. The CDR3 DNA reads as TGTGCCAGCAGCGAAGGGGCTGAAGCTTTCTTT. This gives the protein CASSEGAEAFF.

This chain links TRBV29-1 with TRBJ2-7; weak D call: TRBD2 (6 bases). V lost 3 bases and J 6 bases, leaving 24 bases between the germline ends. The CDR3 loop spans 16 amino acids. Germline lookup yields CDR1 SQVTM and CDR2 ANQGSEA. CDR3 amino acids: CSVDYGVWGVQGEQYF. The CDR3 bases are TGCAGCGTTGATTATGGGGTTTGGGGGGTTCAAGGCGAGCAGTACTTC.

This clone has only one observation. The chain uses TRBV5-8 and TRBJ2-3; 9 bases align to TRBD1. V lost 4 bases, J lost 4 bases, and 4 bases stayed unmatched. This CDR3 has 14 amino acids. Germline loops: CDR1 SGHTS, CDR2 YDEGEE. The CDR3 DNA sequence: TGTGCCAGCAGCGAGGGGACAGGGCCAGATACGCAGTATTTT. It translates to CASSEGTGPDTQYF.

The chain couples TRBV9 to TRBJ2-7, with D possibly TRBD2 on 6 matching bases. The germline CDR1 and CDR2 sequences are SGDLS and YYNGEE. The CDR3 is 15 amino acids. Trimming pared 1 base from V and 5 bases from J, leaving 16 bases between. CDR3: CASSVLAHTGDEQYF. CDR3 sequence (DNA): TGTGCCAGCAGCGTACTAGCTCATACGGGGGACGAGCAGTACTTC.

The chain joins TRBV6-1 to TRBJ1-5, with TRBD1 as a possible D gene (5 bases). The ends were cut back, 1 base at V and 6 bases at J, with 13 bases in the middle. This CDR3 spans 15 amino acids. Germline V lookup: CDR1 MNHNS, CDR2 SASEGT. This CDR3 is CASSEGQGRAQPQHF. CDR3 sequence (DNA): TGTGCCAGCAGTGAAGGCCAGGGAAGGGCTCAGCCCCAGCATTTT.

This sequence joins TRBV27 and TRBJ2-3; 13 nucleotides line up with TRBD2. CDR1 and CDR2 from the germline V gene are MNHEY and SMNVEV (reference sequence). Trimming removed 4 bases from V and 2 bases from J; junction bases left unmatched: 3. This CDR3 is 16 amino acids long. CDR3 DNA sequence: TGTGCCAGCAGTTACGGGACTAGCGGGGCCACAGATACGCAGTATTTT. Translation gives CASSYGTSGATDTQYF.

This chain joins TRBV16 and TRBJ2-7; D gene uncertain. Germline CDR1 KGHSY, CDR2 FQNENV. The CDR3 is 15 amino acids. The germline V and J ends were trimmed by 0 bases and 0 bases, with 9 bases remaining between them. This CDR3 is CASSQSPRNSYEQYF. DNA for the CDR3: TGTGCCAGCAGCCAATCCCCCAGGAACTCCTACGAGCAGTACTTC.

The chain uses TRBV28 and TRBJ2-5; weak D call: TRBD1 (6 bases). Germline CDR1 is MDHEN and CDR2 is SYDVKM. The V end lost 5 bases, the J end lost 3 bases, and 16 bases lay between the germline ends. The CDR3 loop spans 15 amino acids. For the CDR3, the DNA is TGTGCCAGCAGTACCCGGACAGTACCAAAAGAGACCCAGTACTTC. Translated, it gives CASSTRTVPKETQYF.

The CDR3 nucleotides are TGTGCCAGCATCCGGAGCGGGGGAGGTGGAGATACGCAGTATTTT. Translated, it gives CASIRSGGGGDTQYF. V is TRBV6-5 and J is TRBJ2-3; 8 bases line up with TRBD2. The J segment lost 5 bases and the V segment lost 7 bases, leaving 11 bases of the junction unmatched. The CDR3 is made up of 15 amino acids. Germline lookup yields CDR1 MNHEY and CDR2 SVGAGI.

This clone has ten or more counts. This chain links TRBV7-2 with TRBJ2-5, with 10 bases aligning to TRBD2. Trimming cost V 4 bases and J 6 bases; bases outside gene matches: 8. CDR1 and CDR2 (germline): SGHTA, FQGNSA. The length of the CDR3 is 15 residues. The CDR3 DNA sequence: TGTGCCAGCAGCTCCGCAGCGGGGGGGCTTAAGACCCAGTACTTC. Protein product: CASSSAAGGLKTQYF. Combining the CDR3 with reference TRBV7-2 and TRBJ2-5 gives the whole variable domain GAGVSQSPSNKVTEKGKDVELRCDPISGHTALYWYRQSLGQGLEFLIYFQGNSAPDKSGLPSDRFSAERTGGSVSTLTIQRTQQEDSAVYLCASSSAAGGLKTQYFGPGTRLLVL.

The V call is TRBV11-2, the J call TRBJ2-7; 11 positions agree with TRBD2. The ends lost 6 bases at V and 0 bases at J; junction bases unmatched: 7. CDR3 length: 16 amino acids. The V gene's germline CDR1 is SGHAT and CDR2 FQNNGV. CDR3 bases: TGTGCCAGCAGGATTGGACTAGCGGGCCTCTCCTACGAGCAGTACTTC. Translating gives CASRIGLAGLSYEQYF.

V is TRBV27 and J is TRBJ1-4, with a possible D match to TRBD1 (5 bases). CDR1 MNHEY and CDR2 SMNVEV come from the germline V gene (reference sequence). The V and J ends lost 9 bases and 7 bases respectively, with 12 bases between them. This CDR3 has 12 amino acids. CDR3 residues: CASQGVGEKLFF. In nucleotides, the CDR3 is TGTGCCAGTCAGGGTGTGGGTGAAAAACTGTTTTTT. Looking up the rest from reference TRBV27 and TRBJ1-4 gives the full variable domain: EAQVTQNPRYLITVTGKKLTVTCSQNMNHEYMSWYRQDPGLGLRQIYYSMNVEVTDKGDVPEGYKVSRKEKRNFPLILESPSPNQTSLYFCASQGVGEKLFFGSGTQLSVL.

V gene TRBV2 combines with J gene TRBJ1-5, with 12 nucleotides matching TRBD1. Germline CDR1 is SNHLY and CDR2 is FYNNEI. This CDR3 is 18 amino acids long. J was trimmed by 5 bases and V by 4 bases; bases with no gene match: 12. The CDR3 reads CASSVGGTGGGKDQPQHF. The DNA for the CDR3 is TGTGCCAGCAGTGTAGGGGGGACAGGGGGCGGGAAGGATCAGCCCCAGCATTTT.

CDR3 in DNA: TGTGCCAGCAGTACCCAGGGGGGACTCTACAATGAGCAGTTCTTC. Amino acids: CASSTQGGLYNEQFF. V usage is TRBV27 and J usage is TRBJ2-1, with D perhaps matching TRBD1 (7 bases). The CDR3 runs 15 residues. Germline CDR1 reads MNHEY; CDR2 reads SMNVEV (reference sequence). V was cut by 5 bases and J by 3 bases, with 14 bases left in between.

This clone was counted at least ten times. The chain carries TRBV18 and TRBJ1-4; 8 bases align to TRBD1. Germline lookup yields CDR1 KGHSH and CDR2 LQKENI. Trimming took 5 bases from V and 8 from J; bases not matched to a gene: 10. CDR3 length: 15 residues. In DNA form, the CDR3 reads TGTGCCAGCTCAACGACGACAGGGGTGAGAGAAAAACTGTTTTTT. Residues: CASSTTTGVREKLFF.

Points on this clone: Germline and junction disagree at one end, which may indicate a read error. The chain couples TRBV29-1 to TRBJ1-2, with 7 nucleotides matching TRBD1. The CDR3 spans 8 residues. Germline V gives CDR1 SQVTM, CDR2 ANQGSEA. The CDR3 DNA follows: TGCAGCGTTGAAAGGGGGCACTTC. Translating it yields CSVERGHF. The full variable domain, with the rest looked up from reference TRBV29-1 and TRBJ1-2, is SAVISQKPSRDICQRGTSLTIQCQVDSQVTMMFWYRQQPGQSLTLIATANQGSEATYESGFVIDKFPISRPNLTFSTLTVSNMSPEDSSIYLCSVERGHFGSGTRLTVV.

This rearrangement joins TRBV6-5 to TRBJ1-1; 8 nucleotides match TRBD1. CDR1 MNHEY and CDR2 SVGAGI come from the germline V gene. CDR3 length: 15 residues. V trimming: 7 bases; J trimming: 7 bases; junction bases outside the gene matches: 14. The CDR3 is CASTQTGVYEGEAFF. Here the CDR3 DNA reads TGTGCCAGCACCCAGACAGGGGTTTATGAGGGTGAAGCTTTCTTT.

The chain couples TRBV27 to TRBJ2-1, with D tentatively TRBD2 (5 bases). The germline CDR1 and CDR2 sequences are MNHEY and SMNVEV (reference sequence). CDR3 length: 15 residues. With 5 bases removed from V and 7 bases from J, the gap between germline ends came to 18 bases. The CDR3 loop reads CASSPLLGLENEQFF. CDR3 DNA sequence: TGTGCCAGCAGTCCCCTTCTCGGACTGGAGAATGAGCAGTTCTTC.

V usage is TRBV11-2 and J usage is TRBJ2-5, with 9 bases matching TRBD2. After removal of 1 base from V and 1 base from J, the junction contained 10 bases not matched to a gene. Germline-derived CDR1 and CDR2 are SGHAT and FQNNGV. The CDR3 extends over 18 amino acids. This CDR3 is CASSLVRGGGGAQETQYF. The CDR3 DNA reads as TGTGCCAGCAGCTTAGTGAGGGGAGGCGGGGGGGCCCAAGAGACCCAGTACTTC. Looking up the rest from reference TRBV11-2 and TRBJ2-5 gives the full variable domain: EAGVAQSPRYKIIEKRQSVAFWCNPISGHATLYWYQQILGQGPKLLIQFQNNGVVDDSQLPKDRFSAERLKGVDSTLKIQPAKLEDSAVYLCASSLVRGGGGAQETQYFGPGTRLLVL.

The chain has TRBV10-3 and TRBJ1-1, with D perhaps matching TRBD1 (6 bases). CDR1 is ENHRY and CDR2 is SYGVKD in the germline V gene. V was shortened by 3 bases and J by 3 bases, with 17 bases between the two germline ends. The CDR3 is 16 residues long. CDR3 protein: CAISDFLGQEYTEAFF. The CDR3 DNA reads as TGTGCCATCAGTGACTTCTTGGGACAAGAGTACACTGAAGCTTTCTTT.

The chain is built from TRBV13 and TRBJ1-5, with D hard to call. Germline CDR1 PRHDT, CDR2 FYEKMQ (reference sequence). This CDR3 has 14 amino acids. Deletions cut 5 bases from V and 3 bases from J, with 11 bases between. The CDR3 reads CASSLGLINQPQHF. CDR3 bases: TGTGCCAGCAGCCTGGGCCTTATCAATCAGCCCCAGCATTTT. Drawing the rest from reference TRBV13 and TRBJ1-5, the complete variable domain is AAGVIQSPRHLIKEKRETATLKCYPIPRHDTVYWYQQGPGQDPQFLISFYEKMQSDKGSIPDRFSAQQFSDYHSELNMSSLELGDSALYFCASSLGLINQPQHFGDGTRLSIL.

The V gene is TRBV20-1, the J gene TRBJ1-2; D not certain. The V and J ends lost 6 bases and 5 bases respectively, with 10 bases between them. The CDR3 extends over 11 amino acids. Germline assignment: CDR1 DFQATT and CDR2 SNEGSKA (reference sequence). The DNA of the CDR3 is TGCAGTGCCCTCGGCGGATATGGCTACACCTTC. Amino acid sequence: CSALGGYGYTF.

This chain joins TRBV2 and TRBJ2-3, with a weak D call TRBD1 (5 bases). Germline loops: CDR1 SNHLY, CDR2 FYNNEI. Deletions cut 3 bases from V and 10 bases from J, with 14 bases between. This CDR3 has 13 amino acids. The CDR3 spells CASSDLGVGAQYF. CDR3 bases: TGTGCCAGCAGTGACTTAGGCGTAGGGGCGCAGTATTTT. Variable domain in full (rest from reference TRBV2 and TRBJ2-3): EPEVTQTPSHQVTQMGQEVILRCVPISNHLYFYWYRQILGQKVEFLVSFYNNEISEKSEIFDDQFSVERPDGSNFTLKIRSTKLEDSAMYFCASSDLGVGAQYFGPGTRLTVL.

This chain connects TRBV29-1 to TRBJ2-5; a possible D gene is TRBD1 (7 bases). The CDR3 runs to 12 residues. Germline V gene data show CDR1 as SQVTM and CDR2 as ANQGSEA. With 7 bases removed from V and 4 bases from J, the gap between germline ends came to 13 bases. The CDR3 DNA follows: TGCAGCGCCCCAGGGGGGCGAGAGACCCAGTACTTC. Its protein is CSAPGGRETQYF.

The chain uses TRBV6-5 and TRBJ2-3; 7 positions agree with TRBD2. V was pared by 10 bases and J by 4 bases, with 11 bases of the junction left unmatched. CDR3 length equals 14 residues. Per the germline V gene, CDR1 is MNHEY and CDR2 is SVGAGI. CDR3 protein: CAIAGDRPADTQYF. CDR3 nucleotide sequence: TGTGCCATCGCGGGAGACCGACCGGCAGATACGCAGTATTTT.